The clone carrying this TCR beta chain was detected only a few times. This entry is derived from a study of blood T cell repertoires in COVID-19. The wider study: COVID-19 samples, acute and convalescent, were from the United States, Italy and Spain.

In the source study's methods: Reference gene primer amplification yielded estimated nucleated cell counts. TCRdb's table, derived via immunoSEQ multiplex PCR, lists solely in-frame clones and lacks some. V, J and clone size reflect that table, while D and trimming were determined from the DNA. The sample holds under 200,000 clones, over 60% seen once. This CDR3 is built from 15 residues. The TCR comes from a man in his 60s with acute or convalescent COVID-19. The sequencing sample was made of peripheral blood. J is TRBJ1-1 and V is TRBV21-1; TRBD1, as called in the table, went unchecked against the DNA. TRBV21-1 is assigned pseudogene status. The CDR3 region has the DNA TGTGCCAGCAGCAAAGCGAGGGGGTTGAACACTGAAGCTTTCTTT. Its translation is CASSKARGLNTEAFF.